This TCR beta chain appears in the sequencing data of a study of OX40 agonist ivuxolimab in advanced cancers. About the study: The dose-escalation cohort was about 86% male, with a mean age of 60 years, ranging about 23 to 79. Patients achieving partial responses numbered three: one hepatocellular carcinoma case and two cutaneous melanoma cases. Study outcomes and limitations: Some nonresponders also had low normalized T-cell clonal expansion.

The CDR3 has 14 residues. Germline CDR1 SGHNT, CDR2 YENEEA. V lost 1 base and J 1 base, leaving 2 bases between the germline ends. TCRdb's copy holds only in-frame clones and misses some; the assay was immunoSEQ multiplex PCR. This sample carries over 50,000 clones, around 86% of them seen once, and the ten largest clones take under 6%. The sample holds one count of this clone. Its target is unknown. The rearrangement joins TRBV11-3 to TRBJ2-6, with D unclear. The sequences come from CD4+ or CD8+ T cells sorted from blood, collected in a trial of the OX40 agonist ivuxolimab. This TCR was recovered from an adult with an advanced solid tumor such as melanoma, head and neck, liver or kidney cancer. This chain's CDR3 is CASSLGSGANVLTF. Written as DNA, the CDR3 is TGTGCCAGCAGCTTAGGGTCTGGGGCCAACGTCCTGACTTTC.